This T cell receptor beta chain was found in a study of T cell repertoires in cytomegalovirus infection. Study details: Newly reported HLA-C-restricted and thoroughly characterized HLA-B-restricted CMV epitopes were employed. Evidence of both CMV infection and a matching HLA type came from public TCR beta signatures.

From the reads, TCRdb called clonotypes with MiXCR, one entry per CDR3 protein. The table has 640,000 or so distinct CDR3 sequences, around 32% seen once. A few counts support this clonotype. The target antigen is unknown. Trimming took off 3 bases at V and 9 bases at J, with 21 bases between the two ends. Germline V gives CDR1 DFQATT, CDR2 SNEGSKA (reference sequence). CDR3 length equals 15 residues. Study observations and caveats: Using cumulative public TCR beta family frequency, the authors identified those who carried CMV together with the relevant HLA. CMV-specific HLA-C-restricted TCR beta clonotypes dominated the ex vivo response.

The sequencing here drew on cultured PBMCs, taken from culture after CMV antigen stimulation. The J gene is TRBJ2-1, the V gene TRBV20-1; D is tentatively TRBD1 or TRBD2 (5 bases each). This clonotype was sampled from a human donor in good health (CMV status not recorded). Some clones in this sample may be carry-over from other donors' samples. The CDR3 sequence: CSARLLRGDFGEQFF. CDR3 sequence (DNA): TGCAGTGCTAGGCTCTTGAGGGGAGACTTCGGTGAGCAGTTCTTC.